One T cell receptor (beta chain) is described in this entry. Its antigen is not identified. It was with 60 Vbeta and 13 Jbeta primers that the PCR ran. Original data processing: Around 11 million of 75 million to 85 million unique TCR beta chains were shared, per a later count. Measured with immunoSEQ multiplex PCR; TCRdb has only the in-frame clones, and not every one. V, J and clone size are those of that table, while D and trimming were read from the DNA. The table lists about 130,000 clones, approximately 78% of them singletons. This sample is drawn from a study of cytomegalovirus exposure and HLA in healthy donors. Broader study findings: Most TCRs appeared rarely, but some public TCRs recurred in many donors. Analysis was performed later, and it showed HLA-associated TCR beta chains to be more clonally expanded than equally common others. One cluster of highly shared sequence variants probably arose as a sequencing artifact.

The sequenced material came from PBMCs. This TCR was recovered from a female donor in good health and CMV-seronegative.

The CDR3 loop is CASSHPGLADNEQFF. CDR3 bases: TGCGCCAGCAGCCACCCTGGACTAGCGGACAATGAGCAGTTCTTC. V is TRBV4-3 and J is TRBJ2-1; TRBD2 aligns across 10 bases. Per germline, CDR1 LGHNA and CDR2 YSLEER. CDR3 length equals 15 residues. J was trimmed by 5 bases and V by 3 bases; bases with no gene match: 4.